The 24 T cell receptor beta chains below all came from one sample that was sequenced in a study of blood T cell repertoires in COVID-19. The protocol was immunoSEQ multiplex PCR, while the TCRdb copy is restricted to in-frame clones and leaves out a portion. Of 400,000 to 500,000 clones in the sample, 70% to 90% were seen once. Sample: PBMCs or T cells enriched from blood (not recorded which). Receptors were obtained from a woman between 18 and 29 years old who had been exposed to COVID-19.

This rearrangement joins TRBV9 to TRBJ2-3, with D tentatively TRBD2 (6 bases). Trimming took 4 bases from V and 2 from J, leaving 14 bases between them. CDR3 length: 15 amino acids. The germline gives CDR1 SGDLS, CDR2 YYNGEE. The CDR3 spells CASSPGGVSTDTQYF. In DNA form, the CDR3 reads TGTGCCAGCAGCCCCGGGGGAGTTTCCACAGATACGCAGTATTTT.

The chain recombines TRBV28 with TRBJ2-5, with D perhaps TRBD1 (5 bases). Looked up from germline, CDR1 is MDHEN and CDR2 is SYDVKM. V lost 6 bases and J 5 bases, leaving 19 bases between the germline ends. The CDR3 spans 15 residues. The CDR3 reads CASSFRGTPGETQYF. The CDR3 DNA reads TGTGCCAGCAGCTTTCGCGGAACCCCAGGGGAGACCCAGTACTTC.

The table lists this clone with a count of one. The gene calls are TRBV2 and TRBJ2-1; 8 nucleotides line up with TRBD1. With V trimmed by 5 bases and J by 6 bases, 12 bases remained unmatched. This CDR3 comprises 16 residues. Per germline, CDR1 SNHLY and CDR2 FYNNEI. For the CDR3, the DNA is TGTGCCAGCAGTCCCCCCGGACAGGGTCTTATCAATGAGCAGTTCTTC. It encodes CASSPPGQGLINEQFF.

The genes are TRBV28 and TRBJ2-1, with D maybe TRBD2 (6 bases). There are 15 residues in the CDR3. The ends were cut back, 8 bases at V and 8 bases at J, with 22 bases in the middle. Per the germline V gene, CDR1 is MDHEN and CDR2 is SYDVKM. The CDR3 loop reads CASSPAGSPSHEQFF. DNA for the CDR3: TGTGCCAGCTCCCCAGCGGGTTCCCCTAGCCATGAGCAGTTCTTC.

The V gene is TRBV27, the J gene TRBJ1-2, with D hard to call. The CDR3 is made up of 14 amino acids. Germline V gene sequence: CDR1 MNHEY, CDR2 SMNVEV (reference sequence). V was trimmed by 3 bases and J by 4 bases, leaving 12 bases between them. The CDR3 region is CASSLLNSGYGYTF. The CDR3 DNA follows: TGTGCCAGCAGTTTGCTCAATTCGGGCTATGGCTACACCTTC.

This chain connects TRBV28 to TRBJ1-5, with TRBD1 matching over 9 bases. The trim removed 2 bases at V and 2 bases at J, leaving 4 bases unmatched. CDR3 length: 16 residues. Looked up from germline, CDR1 is MDHEN and CDR2 is SYDVKM. The CDR3 region is CASSLGQGWGNQPQHF. CDR3 nucleotide sequence: TGTGCCAGCAGTTTAGGACAGGGGTGGGGCAATCAGCCCCAGCATTTT.

This rearrangement joins TRBV30 to TRBJ1-5; weak D call: TRBD1 (6 bases). Germline CDR1 reads GTSNPN; CDR2 reads SVGIG (reference sequence). This CDR3 spans 13 amino acids. V was trimmed by 0 bases and J by 5 bases, leaving 8 bases between them. In DNA form, the CDR3 reads TGTGCCTGGAGTGTACAGGGCCATCAGCCCCAGCATTTT. Amino acids: CAWSVQGHQPQHF.

The J gene is TRBJ2-3, the V gene TRBV7-9; D unresolved. Looked up from germline, CDR1 is SEHNR and CDR2 is FQNEAQ (reference sequence). The CDR3 is 13 residues long. Trimming shortened V by 7 bases and J by 0 bases, and 8 bases separated the two germline ends. CDR3 protein: CASTPVSTDTQYF. The DNA of the CDR3 is TGTGCCAGCACCCCCGTGAGCACAGATACGCAGTATTTT.

This clone was counted only a few times. At one of its ends the junction is not consistent with the germline gene, which may arise from a read error. The chain joins TRBV7-7 to TRBJ2-7; 7 nucleotides match TRBD1. CDR1 SSHAT and CDR2 FNYEAQ come from the germline V gene (reference sequence). The CDR3 has 15 amino acids. The CDR3 sequence is CASSLAQGTTYEQYF. CDR3 coding DNA: TGTGCTAGCAGCTTAGCACAGGGGACCACCTACGAGCAGTACTTC.

This chain joins TRBV25-1 and TRBJ2-1; TRBD1 aligns across 7 bases. The CDR3 contains 17 residues. The germline V gene encodes CDR1 MGHDK and CDR2 SYGVNS. V shed 0 bases and J 0 bases; nucleotides not matched to a gene: 5. CDR3 sequence: CASSEYEWDSSYNEQFF. The DNA of the CDR3 is TGTGCCAGCAGTGAATATGAGTGGGACAGCTCCTACAATGAGCAGTTCTTC. Combining the CDR3 with reference TRBV25-1 and TRBJ2-1 gives the whole variable domain EADIYQTPRYLVIGTGKKITLECSQTMGHDKMYWYQQDPGMELHLIHYSYGVNSTEKGDLSSESTVSRIRTEHFPLTLESARPSHTSQYLCASSEYEWDSSYNEQFFGPGTRLTVL.

The chain links TRBV3-1 (or the pseudogene TRBV3-2) to TRBJ2-7; D unclear. The CDR3 loop spans 12 amino acids. CDR1 and CDR2 from the germline V gene are LGHDT and YNNKEL (reference sequence). Trimming left V 6 bases short and J 0 bases short, with 6 bases between. CDR3 DNA sequence: TGTGCCAGCAGATCGAGCTCCTACGAGCAGTACTTC. It translates to CASRSSSYEQYF.

This chain uses TRBV2 with TRBJ2-1; D possibly corresponds to TRBD2 (5 bases). Looked up from germline, CDR1 is SNHLY and CDR2 is FYNNEI. V lost 5 bases, J lost 1 base, and 9 bases lay in between. This CDR3 spans 14 amino acids. Here the CDR3 reads CASSSSGSYNEQFF. The DNA for the CDR3 is TGTGCCAGCAGTTCCTCGGGGTCCTACAATGAGCAGTTCTTC. The full variable domain, completed using reference TRBV2 and TRBJ2-1, is EPEVTQTPSHQVTQMGQEVILRCVPISNHLYFYWYRQILGQKVEFLVSFYNNEISEKSEIFDDQFSVERPDGSNFTLKIRSTKLEDSAMYFCASSSSGSYNEQFFGPGTRLTVL.

The chain couples TRBV3-1 (or the pseudogene TRBV3-2) to TRBJ2-7, with 7 bases matching TRBD1. There are 14 residues in the CDR3. V lost 1 base, J lost 6 bases, and 6 bases stayed unmatched. Germline CDR1 and CDR2: LGHDT and YNNKEL (reference sequence). This CDR3 reads CASSQGQGRLEQYF. The CDR3 DNA is TGTGCCAGCAGCCAAGGACAGGGTCGCCTCGAGCAGTACTTC.

This rearrangement joins TRBV28 to TRBJ2-3; a weak D match, TRBD2 (5 bases). This CDR3 region has 15 residues. Germline V gene data show CDR1 as MDHEN and CDR2 as SYDVKM. V shed 8 bases and J shed 2 bases, with 17 bases lying between them. CDR3 in amino acids: CASGVTRRITDTQYF. DNA of the CDR3: TGTGCCAGCGGTGTAACTAGGCGGATCACAGATACGCAGTATTTT.

The CDR3 protein is CSASGSSYNEQFF. In DNA form, the CDR3 reads TGCAGTGCTAGTGGGAGCTCCTACAATGAGCAGTTCTTC. The chain is built from TRBV20-1 and TRBJ2-1, with a tentative D call TRBD2 (5 bases). V was trimmed by 3 bases and J by 0 bases, leaving 6 bases between them. CDR3 size: 13 residues. Germline V lookup: CDR1 DFQATT, CDR2 SNEGSKA (reference sequence).

This chain links TRBV5-6 with TRBJ1-1; TRBD1 aligns across 10 bases. Trimming at V came to 3 bases and at J to 5 bases, leaving 10 bases not matched to a gene. Germline CDR1 and CDR2: SGHDT and YYEEEE. CDR3 size: 16 residues. CDR3 coding DNA: TGTGCCAGCAGCTCCAACATCGGACAGGGGGGAACTGAAGCTTTCTTT. Translated: CASSSNIGQGGTEAFF.

The chain has TRBV19 and TRBJ1-3; TRBD1 matches at 9 bases. The germline gives CDR1 LNHDA, CDR2 SQIVND (reference sequence). J gave up 2 bases and V 3 bases, and 8 bases lay outside the gene matches. This CDR3 is built from 17 residues. The CDR3 nucleotides read TGTGCCAGTAGTATCATCACAGGGGGCTATACTGGAAACACCATATATTTT. As protein: CASSIITGGYTGNTIYF.

V gene TRBV7-9 combines with J gene TRBJ2-7, with 10 bases aligning to TRBD2. Germline CDR1 SEHNR, CDR2 FQNEAQ (reference sequence). Trimming at V came to 1 base and at J to 2 bases, leaving 5 bases not matched to a gene. The CDR3 is made up of 16 amino acids. CDR3 bases: TGTGCCAGCAGCTTAGAAACTAGCGGGAAACCCTACGAGCAGTACTTC. Translation gives CASSLETSGKPYEQYF.

The V and J genes are TRBV6-5 and TRBJ1-3; the D is unclear. V lost 4 bases and J 0 bases, leaving 4 bases between the germline ends. The CDR3 length is 13 residues. The V gene's germline CDR1 is MNHEY and CDR2 SVGAGI. The CDR3 sequence: CASSSSSGNTIYF. The CDR3 DNA is TGTGCCAGCAGTTCTAGCTCTGGAAACACCATATATTTT.

The CDR3 reads CATSRVGDIRYEQYF. DNA for the CDR3: TGTGCCACCAGCAGAGTAGGTGACATTCGATACGAGCAGTACTTC. The J gene is TRBJ2-7, the V gene TRBV15, with unresolved D. The CDR3 contains 15 residues. Trimming removed 1 base at V and 4 bases at J, with 14 bases between. Germline CDR1 and CDR2: LNHNV and YYDKDF (reference sequence).

CDR3 loop: CASGLVVRGRLAVAKNIQYF. The CDR3 region has the DNA TGTGCTAGTGGTTTGGTAGTACGGGGGCGGCTAGCGGTAGCCAAAAACATTCAGTACTTC. The chain carries TRBV12-5 and TRBJ2-4; possible D gene TRBD2, 7 bases. Trimming cost V 0 bases and J 0 bases, with 21 bases left between them. The CDR3 has 20 residues. The V gene's germline CDR1 is LGHNT and CDR2 FRNRAP.

The chain is built from TRBV7-2 and TRBJ1-6; tentative D call: TRBD1 (6 bases). The ends were cut back, 5 bases at V and 10 bases at J, with 18 bases in the middle. There are 15 residues in the CDR3. CDR1 is SGHTA and CDR2 is FQGNSA in the germline V gene. The CDR3 bases are TGTGCCAGCAGCCAGCTGGGGGGGGCTGAGTCACCCCTCCACTTT. Translation gives CASSQLGGAESPLHF. Full variable domain (rest looked up from reference TRBV7-2 and TRBJ1-6): GAGVSQSPSNKVTEKGKDVELRCDPISGHTALYWYRQSLGQGLEFLIYFQGNSAPDKSGLPSDRFSAERTGGSVSTLTIQRTQQEDSAVYLCASSQLGGAESPLHFGNGTRLTVT.

This clone was recorded once. V is TRBV9 and J is TRBJ2-1, with 11 bases identical to TRBD2. The CDR3 loop spans 17 amino acids. V lost 3 bases to trimming and J lost 7 bases; unmatched junction nucleotides: 12. Germline CDR1 reads SGDLS; CDR2 reads YYNGEE. CDR3 sequence (DNA): TGTGCCAGCAGCGGCCTACTACTAGCGGGAGTCAGTAATGAGCAGTTCTTC. Its translation: CASSGLLLAGVSNEQFF.

A word on this clone: This same CDR3 is encoded by further DNA sequences in the sample. The genes are TRBV5-1 and TRBJ2-1, with TRBD2 matching 13 bases. Unmatched junction bases numbered 1, after V lost 2 bases and J lost 5 bases. Germline V gene sequence: CDR1 SGHRS, CDR2 YFSETQ. There are 15 residues in the CDR3. The CDR3 region is CASSLLAGGHNEQFF. The CDR3, as DNA: TGCGCCAGCAGCTTACTAGCGGGAGGGCACAATGAGCAGTTCTTC.